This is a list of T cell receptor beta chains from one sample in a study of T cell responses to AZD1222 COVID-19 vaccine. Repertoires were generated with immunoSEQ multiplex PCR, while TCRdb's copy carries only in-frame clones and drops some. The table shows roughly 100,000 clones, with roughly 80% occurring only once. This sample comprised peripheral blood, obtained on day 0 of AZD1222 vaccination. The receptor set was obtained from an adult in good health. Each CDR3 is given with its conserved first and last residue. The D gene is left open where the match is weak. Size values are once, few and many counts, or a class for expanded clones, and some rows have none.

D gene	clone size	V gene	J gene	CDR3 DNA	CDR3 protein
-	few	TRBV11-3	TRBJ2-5	TGTGCCAGCAGCTTAAGGAGTGGCCGCCAAGAGACCCAGTACTTC	CASSLRSGRQETQYF
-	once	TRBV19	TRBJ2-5	TGTGCCAGTAGTATAGCCAGGGGCGAGACCCAGTACTTC	CASSIARGETQYF
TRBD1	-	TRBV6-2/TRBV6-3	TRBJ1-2	TGTGCCAGCAGCCAACGACAGGGGGGAGGGAATCGTGGCTACACCTTC	CASSQRQGGGNRGYTF
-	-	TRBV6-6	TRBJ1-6	TGTGCCAGCAGTTACTCAGAAACTGTGTATAATTCACCCCTCCACTTT	CASSYSETVYNSPLHF
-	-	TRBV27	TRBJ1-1	TGTGCCAGCAGTTTTAGGAGAAACACTGAAGCTTTCTTT	CASSFRRNTEAFF
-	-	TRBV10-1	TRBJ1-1	TGCGCCAGCAGTCCAGCCGCACAGCTTGAAGCTTTCTTT	CASSPAAQLEAFF
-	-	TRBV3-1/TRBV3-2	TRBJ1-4	TGTGCCAGCAGCCTCCACTCGGGAGATAATGAAAAACTGTTTTTT	CASSLHSGDNEKLFF
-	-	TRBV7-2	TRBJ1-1	TGTGCCAGCAGCTATCAGGGACGCACTGAAGCTTTCTTT	CASSYQGRTEAFF
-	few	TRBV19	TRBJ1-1	TGTGCCAGTAGTATCCTCGGACAGAACACTGAAGCTTTCTTT	CASSILGQNTEAFF
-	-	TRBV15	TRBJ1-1	TGTGCCACCAGCAGAGTGGCCTCGACGCGGGGTGAAGCTTTCTTT	CATSRVASTRGEAFF
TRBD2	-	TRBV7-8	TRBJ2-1	TGTGCCAGCAGCTTAACTCTAGCGGGGGCTCAGGGGTCCTACAATGAGCAGTTCTTC	CASSLTLAGAQGSYNEQFF
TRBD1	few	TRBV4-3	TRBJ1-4	TGCGCCAGCAGCCAAGAAACAGGGGTTTGGGAAAAACTGTTTTTT	CASSQETGVWEKLFF
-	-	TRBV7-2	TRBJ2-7	TGTGCCAGCAGCTTCACCGGAGGCAGTCACGTCGCCTACGAGCAGTACTTC	CASSFTGGSHVAYEQYF
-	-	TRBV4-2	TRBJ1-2	TGTGCCAGCAGCCAGGATTTATATGGCTACACCTTC	CASSQDLYGYTF
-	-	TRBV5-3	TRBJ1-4	TGTGCCAGAAGCTTGGCAGGGGCGACTAATGAAAAACTGTTTTTT	CARSLAGATNEKLFF
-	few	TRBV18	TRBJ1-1	TGTGCCAGCTCACCCCGAGCAAACACTGAAGCTTTCTTT	CASSPRANTEAFF
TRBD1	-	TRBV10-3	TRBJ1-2	TGTGCCATCAGTGAGTCGAGGCAGGGGGAGTTCTACACCTTC	CAISESRQGEFYTF
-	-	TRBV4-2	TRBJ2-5	TGTGCCAGCAGCCAAGATATGGGAGAGACCCAGTACTTC	CASSQDMGETQYF
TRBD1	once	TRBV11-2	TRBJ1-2	TGTGCCAGCAGCTTAGGTGCCGGGACAGCTCCAAACTATGGCTACACCTTC	CASSLGAGTAPNYGYTF
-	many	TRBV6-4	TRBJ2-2	TGTGCCAGCAGTGACGGGACAAACACCGGGGAGCTGTTTTTT	CASSDGTNTGELFF
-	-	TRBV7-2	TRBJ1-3	TGTGCCAGCAGCCTATCTAGCAAGCTTTTCCCTGGAAACACCATATATTTT	CASSLSSKLFPGNTIYF
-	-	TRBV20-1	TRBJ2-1	TGCAGTTCGAGAGGGGATGAGCAGTTCTTC	CSSRGDEQFF
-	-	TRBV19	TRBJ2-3	TGTGCCAGTAGTATGTTCTCAATCACAGATACGCAGTATTTT	CASSMFSITDTQYF
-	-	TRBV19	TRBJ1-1	TGTGCCATCCGGGGACGGCTGAACACTGAAGCTTTCTTT	CAIRGRLNTEAFF
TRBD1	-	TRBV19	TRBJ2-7	TGTGCCACAAGATTACAGGGGGCCCACGAGCAGTACTTC	CATRLQGAHEQYF
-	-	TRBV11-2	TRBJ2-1	TGTGCCAGCAGCCTCCAGCCGGGGGTGAATGAGCAGTTCTTC	CASSLQPGVNEQFF
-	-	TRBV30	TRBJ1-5	TGTGCCTGGAGAAATCAGGGGCGGAATCAGCCCCAGCATTTT	CAWRNQGRNQPQHF
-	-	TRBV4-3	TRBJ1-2	TGCGCCAGCAGCGGTGTAGGGGGAAACTATGGCTACACCTTC	CASSGVGGNYGYTF
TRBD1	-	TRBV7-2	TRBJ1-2	TGTGCCAGCAGCTTTGGGGGACAGGGGCACTATGGCTACACCTTC	CASSFGGQGHYGYTF
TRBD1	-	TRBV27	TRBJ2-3	TGTGCCAGCAGTTTAATCGGAGACAGGGGGCGCACCCCAGATACGCAGTATTTT	CASSLIGDRGRTPDTQYF
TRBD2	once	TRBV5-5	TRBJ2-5	TGTGCCAGCAGCTTGATTAGCGGGGGGTCCCTTCGACAAGAGACCCAGTACTTC	CASSLISGGSLRQETQYF
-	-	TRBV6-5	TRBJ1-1	TGTGCCAGCAGTAGTCTGGGGTTAGGGGGCACTGAAGCTTTCTTT	CASSSLGLGGTEAFF
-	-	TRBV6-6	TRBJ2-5	TGTGCCAGCAGTTACTCCGAGGCAGAGACCCAGTACTTC	CASSYSEAETQYF
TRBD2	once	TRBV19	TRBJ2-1	TGTGCCAGTAGTCTAAAAAGCGGGGGCTTGGTGAGCTCCTACAATGAGCAGTTCTTC	CASSLKSGGLVSSYNEQFF
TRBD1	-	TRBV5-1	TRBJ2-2	TGCGCCACAAGGACAGGGGACACCGGGGAGCTGTTTTTT	CATRTGDTGELFF
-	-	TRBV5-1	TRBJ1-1	TGCGCCAGCAGCTTTAGCCAGGGCGCTGAAGCTTTCTTT	CASSFSQGAEAFF
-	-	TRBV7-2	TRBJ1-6	TGTGCCAGCAGCTTAAGGCATTTGGAAAAAAATTCACCCCTCCACTTT	CASSLRHLEKNSPLHF
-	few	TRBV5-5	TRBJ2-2	TGTGCCAGCAGCCGAGGGGACGTCTTAATTACGAACACCGGGGAGCTGTTTTTT	CASSRGDVLITNTGELFF
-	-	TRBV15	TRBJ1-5	TGTGCCACCAGCAGAGACCCAGGACGGTTTAGCAATCAGCCCCAGCATTTT	CATSRDPGRFSNQPQHF
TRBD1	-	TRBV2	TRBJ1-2	TGTGCCAGCAGTCAACAGGGGGCGGGATATGGCTACACCTTC	CASSQQGAGYGYTF
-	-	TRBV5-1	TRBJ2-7	TGCGCCAGCAGCTTGACTCCTAGCTCCTACGAGCAGTACTTC	CASSLTPSSYEQYF
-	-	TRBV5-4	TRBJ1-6	TGTGCCAGCAGCTTGGCGGGGGCCCGCTTCTCGGGGTCACCCCTCCACTTT	CASSLAGARFSGSPLHF
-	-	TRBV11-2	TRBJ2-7	TGTGCCAGCAGCTTAGTTGGGGGGACCTACGAGCAGTACTTC	CASSLVGGTYEQYF
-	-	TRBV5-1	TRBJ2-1	TGCGCCAGCCACCGGGGATCCACTGGGCATGAGCAGTTCTTC	CASHRGSTGHEQFF
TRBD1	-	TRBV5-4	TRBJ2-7	TGTGCCAGCAGCTTGGACAGGGGGCTTAACGAGCAGTACTTC	CASSLDRGLNEQYF
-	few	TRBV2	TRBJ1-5	TGTGCCAGCAGGGAGGACAGTGGTAGCAATCAGCCCCAGCATTTT	CASREDSGSNQPQHF
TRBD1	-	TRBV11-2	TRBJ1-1	TGTGCCAGCAGCTTAGATTCCTGGGGGACAGGGGACACTGAAGCTTTCTTT	CASSLDSWGTGDTEAFF
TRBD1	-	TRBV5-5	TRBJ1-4	TGTGCCAGCAGCCGCGACAGGGGGGCTATGGAACTGTTTTTT	CASSRDRGAMELFF
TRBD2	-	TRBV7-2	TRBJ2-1	TGTGCCAGCAGCGGGATAGCGGGGGGATCGGGCAATGAGCAGTTCTTC	CASSGIAGGSGNEQFF
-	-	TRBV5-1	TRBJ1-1	TGCGCCAGCAGCTTGGGGACAAGGGCTGAAGCTTTCTTT	CASSLGTRAEAFF